This T cell receptor (beta chain) was found in a study of T-cell reconstitution after alpha-beta-depleted transplantation in children. Study observations and caveats: Newly produced T cells mostly provided counts and TCRbeta diversity after one year, as hyperexpanded clones declined. The origin of alpha-beta T cells about two months after transplant was reportedly several hundred expanded graft clones. There were some patients whose high TCRbeta diversity at day 60 came from surviving recipient T cells and thymic progenitors.

Note on this clonotype: The antigen remains unidentified.

Unique molecular identifiers tagged the TCRbeta library. TCRdb fed the PCR reads into MiXCR, producing one record per CDR3 protein. Among some 830,000 distinct CDR3 sequences listed, 15% to 20% were seen once. Looked up from germline, CDR1 is MNHEY and CDR2 is SVGAGI. Trimming shortened V by 4 bases and J by 4 bases, and 11 bases separated the two germline ends. This CDR3 is 13 amino acids long. The origin of this receptor is a male patient between 5 and 17 years old who had a stem cell transplant for acute lymphoblastic leukemia, so the T cells may come from the graft donor. The chain combines TRBV6-5 with TRBJ2-7; D perhaps matches TRBD1 (6 bases). The sample in question was PBMCs, mostly from graft donor cells, obtained 360 days after TCRalphabeta/CD19-depleted stem cell transplant. The CDR3 DNA sequence: TGTGCCAGCAGTTCAACGAGGGGGTACGAGCAGTACTTC. Amino acid sequence: CASSSTRGYEQYF.